This TCR beta chain was profiled in a study of CD8 T cells in ankylosing spondylitis. Study-level results: A motif in TCR beta, a set of eight highly homologous variants, appeared characteristic of ankylosing spondylitis blood.

A single record per CDR3 protein comes from TCRdb applying MiXCR to the 5' RACE reads. The sample includes 200,000 to 300,000 distinct CDR3 sequences, around 9.2% of them seen just once. The germline gives CDR1 LNHDA, CDR2 SQIVND (reference sequence). V was pared by 7 bases and J by 0 bases, with 8 bases between. CDR3 size: 13 residues. There are many counts of this clonotype. Its antigen is as yet unknown. This TCR derives from a male donor with ankylosing spondylitis or in good health (not recorded which). Specimen: blood, either unsorted or a sorted T cell fraction (not recorded which). This chain uses TRBV19 with TRBJ2-3; D is uncertain. The CDR3 here is CASKSGSTDTQYF. The CDR3 DNA reads TGTGCCAGTAAGAGTGGTAGCACAGATACGCAGTATTTT.